The table lists the clone carrying this T cell receptor beta chain with a count of one. Profiling relied on immunoSEQ multiplex PCR, and the TCRdb table lists in-frame clones only, not all of them. The repertoire consists of about 90,000 clones, with 85% occurring once and the leading ten covering approximately 12%. From germline, CDR1 is MNHEY and CDR2 SVGAGI. J gave up 3 bases and V 2 bases, and 3 bases lay outside the gene matches. This CDR3 contains 14 residues. The sample originates from a study of blood T cell repertoires in COVID-19. This sequence was found in a woman aged 65 to 85 with active or convalescent COVID-19. Sequencing was performed on peripheral blood. This chain uses TRBV6-5 with TRBJ2-7; TRBD1 matches 8 bases. CDR3: CASSYPGTGYEQYF. The DNA for the CDR3 is TGTGCCAGCAGTTACCCCGGGACAGGCTACGAGCAGTACTTC.